A selection of T cell receptor beta chains follows, all from one sample in a study of Graves' ophthalmopathy and Graves' hyperthyroidism. TCRdb re-called the multiplex PCR reads through MiXCR, storing one row per CDR3 protein. This table has 350,000 to 400,000 distinct CDR3 sequences, 15% to 17% appearing once. Source material: peripheral blood. These TCRs come from a woman under 30 with stable Graves' hyperthyroidism. Each CDR3 is given with its conserved first and last residue. The order of the fields is V gene, clone size, J gene, D gene, CDR3 DNA, CDR3 protein. The D gene is left open where the match is weak. Clone size is stated in some rows and not others, as once, few, many or a class when expanded.

v_call: TRBV5-1; clone_size: many; j_call: TRBJ2-7; d_call: NA; cdr3_nt: TGCGCCAGCAGCTTGGGAGGGGCCGGACTCGAGCAGTACTTC; cdr3_aa: CASSLGGAGLEQYF
v_call: TRBV25-1; clone_size: many; j_call: TRBJ1-2; d_call: NA; cdr3_nt: TGTGCCAGCAGTGTTGGGGATCATGGCTACACCTTC; cdr3_aa: CASSVGDHGYTF
v_call: TRBV11-2; clone_size: many; j_call: TRBJ2-7; d_call: TRBD2; cdr3_nt: TGTGCCAGCAGCTTAGTGGGGGGGAGAACCTACGAGCAGTACTTC; cdr3_aa: CASSLVGGRTYEQYF
v_call: TRBV6-5; clone_size: many; j_call: TRBJ2-7; d_call: NA; cdr3_nt: TGTGCCAGCAGAGGAGGGACACCCCCCTACGAGCAGTACTTC; cdr3_aa: CASRGGTPPYEQYF
v_call: TRBV12-3/TRBV12-4; clone_size: many; j_call: TRBJ1-5; d_call: NA; cdr3_nt: TGTGCCAGCAGTCCCCCTGGGCAGGGGAGGAGCAATCAGCCCCAGCATTTT; cdr3_aa: CASSPPGQGRSNQPQHF
v_call: TRBV4-1; clone_size: few; j_call: TRBJ1-1; d_call: NA; cdr3_nt: TGCGCCAGCAGCCAGCGGGGTGTGCACACTGAAGCTTTCTTT; cdr3_aa: CASSQRGVHTEAFF
v_call: TRBV6-1; clone_size: NA; j_call: TRBJ2-3; d_call: TRBD2; cdr3_nt: TGTGCCAGCAGCTCGGGACTAGCGGGGCGAGGTGATACGCAGTATTTT; cdr3_aa: CASSSGLAGRGDTQYF
v_call: TRBV11-1; clone_size: NA; j_call: TRBJ1-1; d_call: NA; cdr3_nt: TGTGCCAGCAGCATTGGGGACCTATTCGTGAACACTGAAGCTTTCTTT; cdr3_aa: CASSIGDLFVNTEAFF
v_call: TRBV6-1; clone_size: many; j_call: TRBJ1-1; d_call: NA; cdr3_nt: TGTGCCAGCAGTGAATTGAGGGCCCCGGCGACTGAAGCTTTCTTT; cdr3_aa: CASSELRAPATEAFF
v_call: TRBV5-1; clone_size: many; j_call: TRBJ1-1; d_call: NA; cdr3_nt: TGCGCCAGCACCACCGCTATAGGCACTGAAGCTTTCTTT; cdr3_aa: CASTTAIGTEAFF
v_call: TRBV2; clone_size: few; j_call: TRBJ1-1; d_call: NA; cdr3_nt: TGTGCCAGCAGTGAAGCCCGGGGGGTCACTGAAGCTTTCTTT; cdr3_aa: CASSEARGVTEAFF
v_call: TRBV6-2/TRBV6-3; clone_size: few; j_call: TRBJ1-1; d_call: NA; cdr3_nt: TGTGCCAGCAGTCCTGTCCGGGCCACGGGAACTGAAGCTTTCTTT; cdr3_aa: CASSPVRATGTEAFF
v_call: TRBV24-1; clone_size: NA; j_call: TRBJ2-5; d_call: NA; cdr3_nt: TGTGCCACCAGTGATTCCCGACAGGAGCTGCTGGGGACCCAGTACTTC; cdr3_aa: CATSDSRQELLGTQYF
v_call: TRBV13; clone_size: many; j_call: TRBJ2-7; d_call: NA; cdr3_nt: TGTGCCAGCAGCTTCTATCGAGACAGCCTAAGCTCCTACGAGCAGTACTTC; cdr3_aa: CASSFYRDSLSSYEQYF
v_call: TRBV13; clone_size: many; j_call: TRBJ2-7; d_call: TRBD1; cdr3_nt: TGTGCCAGCAGCTTAGAACAGGGGGCACGGGAGCAGTACTTC; cdr3_aa: CASSLEQGAREQYF
v_call: TRBV27; clone_size: few; j_call: TRBJ2-6; d_call: NA; cdr3_nt: TGTGCCAGCAGTCCGGACGTAACTGGGGCCAACGTCCTGACTTTC; cdr3_aa: CASSPDVTGANVLTF
v_call: TRBV11-1; clone_size: many; j_call: TRBJ2-3; d_call: NA; cdr3_nt: TGTGCCAGCAGCTCGATTACGGATACGCAGTATTTT; cdr3_aa: CASSSITDTQYF
v_call: TRBV11-2; clone_size: many; j_call: TRBJ2-5; d_call: TRBD2; cdr3_nt: TGTGCCAGCAGCTTTCGGGTAGCGGGGGGCGGGGGAGAGACCCAGTACTTC; cdr3_aa: CASSFRVAGGGGETQYF
v_call: TRBV7-2; clone_size: few; j_call: TRBJ2-4; d_call: NA; cdr3_nt: TGTGCCAGCAGCTTAGGAACGGTCCCAGTTAAGTACTTC; cdr3_aa: CASSLGTVPVKYF
v_call: TRBV3-1; clone_size: many; j_call: TRBJ1-2; d_call: NA; cdr3_nt: TGTGCCAGCAGCCAAGGATCACAGGGAACATATGGCTACACCTTC; cdr3_aa: CASSQGSQGTYGYTF
v_call: TRBV20-1; clone_size: many; j_call: TRBJ1-3; d_call: NA; cdr3_nt: TGCAGTGCTCCCTCTACAGGAATCTCTGGAAACACCATATATTTT; cdr3_aa: CSAPSTGISGNTIYF
v_call: TRBV29-1; clone_size: few; j_call: TRBJ2-5; d_call: NA; cdr3_nt: TGCAGCGTTGAAAAACGGGGGATCCGGGAGACCCAGTACTTC; cdr3_aa: CSVEKRGIRETQYF